This T cell receptor beta chain originates from a study of neoadjuvant anti-PD-1 for oral cavity cancer. Indicated time point: after neoadjuvant nivolumab, at surgical resection. Patients had HPV-negative, locally advanced oral cavity squamous cell carcinoma. The length of the CDR3 is 15 residues. Per the germline V gene, CDR1 is LNHNV and CDR2 is YYDKDF (reference sequence). Study conclusions and caveats: TCR analyses covered only three patients per response group.

Worth noting for this clone: As yet, its antigen is unknown. A junction boundary mismatches the germline segment, possibly from a read error.

PBMC libraries mostly used around 0.5 ug of input genomic DNA, with six replicates per sample. The protocol was immunoSEQ multiplex PCR, while the TCRdb copy is restricted to in-frame clones and leaves out a portion. The data hold about 32,000 clones, with roughly 79% observed a single time. The sample consisted of PBMCs, taken after nivolumab (anti-PD-1) treatment. The chain carries TRBV15 and TRBJ2-3, with 9 bases matching TRBD1. This receptor was obtained from a person between 40 and 85 years old with oral cavity squamous cell carcinoma. CDR3: CATSRGQGSRDTQYF. The CDR3 DNA is TGTGCCACCAGTAGAGGACAGGGGTCAAGGGATACGCAGTATTTT.